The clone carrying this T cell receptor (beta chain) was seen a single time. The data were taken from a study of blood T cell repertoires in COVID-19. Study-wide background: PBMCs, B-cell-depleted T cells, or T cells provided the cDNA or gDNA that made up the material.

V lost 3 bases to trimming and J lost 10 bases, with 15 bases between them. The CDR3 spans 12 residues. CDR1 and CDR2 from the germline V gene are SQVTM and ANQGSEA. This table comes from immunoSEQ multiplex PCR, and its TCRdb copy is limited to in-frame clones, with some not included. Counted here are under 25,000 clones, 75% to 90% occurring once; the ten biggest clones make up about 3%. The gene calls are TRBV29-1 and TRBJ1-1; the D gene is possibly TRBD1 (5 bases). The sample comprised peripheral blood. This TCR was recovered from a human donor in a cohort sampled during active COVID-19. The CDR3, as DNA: TGCAGCGTTGATACTCAGGGTTTGGCAGCTTTCTTT. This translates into CSVDTQGLAAFF.